The rows below give T cell receptor beta chains drawn from one sample of a study of T cells expressing NK-cell markers. Reprocessing the 5' RACE reads, TCRdb reports a single entry for every CDR3 protein and omits DNA. This sample lists 150,000 to 200,000 distinct CDR3 sequences; its ten largest clones have 20%. Specimen: blood T cells: a sorted CD56 or NKG2C T cell subset, CD4+ or CD8+ T cells, or bulk PBMC T cells (not recorded which). These receptors were obtained from a man aged 18-75 years in good health. Both conserved end residues are part of each CDR3. Each record gives: J gene, V gene, CDR3 protein.

TRBJ2-1 | TRBV27 | CASSPILTDNEQFF
TRBJ2-7 | TRBV11-3 | CASSSYRDGAYEQYF
TRBJ2-5 | TRBV6-6 | CASSYGGGDVETQYF
TRBJ2-2 | TRBV11-2 | CASSLEGRPTLGRTGELFF
TRBJ1-2 | TRBV9 | CASSGGEGTGYTF
TRBJ2-1 | TRBV6-1 | CASSQAGTTTGVEQFF
TRBJ1-1 | TRBV6-6 | CASSYSAEIEAFF
TRBJ2-7 | TRBV29-1 | CSVEDRDRAYEQYF
TRBJ2-1 | TRBV3-1 | CASSQGGGAGGNEQFF
TRBJ1-6 | TRBV9 | CASSVDDYSYNSPLHF
TRBJ2-7 | TRBV20-1 | CSARDLEGRAYEQYF
TRBJ1-2 | TRBV2 | CASSPEENYGYTF
TRBJ2-1 | TRBV4-1 | CASSQSWGSTYNEQFF
TRBJ2-7 | TRBV10-3 | CAISPAGGVEQYF
TRBJ2-7 | TRBV21-1 | CASSRSGTGIPYEQYF
TRBJ1-5 | TRBV12-3/TRBV12-4 | CASSPDRAGQPQHF
TRBJ2-3 | TRBV20-1 | CSARGPYVTDTQYF
TRBJ1-1 | TRBV25-1 | CASQVGLNTEAFF
TRBJ2-4 | TRBV12-3/TRBV12-4 | CASSFLQGEEKNIQYF
TRBJ1-1 | TRBV12-3/TRBV12-4 | CASSQDRASEAFF
TRBJ2-5 | TRBV7-6 | CASSLASRGRGQETQYF
TRBJ2-7 | TRBV11-1 | CASRKGDGSYEQYF
TRBJ1-4 | TRBV7-9 | CASSRQGFNEKLFF
TRBJ2-7 | TRBV27 | CASSLSVGQIAYEQYF
TRBJ2-6 | TRBV12-5 | CASGGTDQYSGANVLTF
TRBJ2-1 | TRBV11-2 | CASATTSVSDEQFF
TRBJ2-7 | TRBV19 | CASSWDGPREQYF
TRBJ2-7 | TRBV27 | CASSWTVAGEQYF
TRBJ1-6 | TRBV20-1 | CSARRLENSPLHF
TRBJ2-1 | TRBV9 | CASSPQFRGTYNEQFF
TRBJ1-1 | TRBV6-5 | CASSYRFRGGENTEAFF
TRBJ1-1 | TRBV28 | CASRPQGVRTEAFF
TRBJ2-3 | TRBV18 | CASSSIAGPETDTQYF
TRBJ2-4 | TRBV9 | CASSISGGLAKNIQYF
TRBJ2-5 | TRBV4-1 | CASSQETSGGALETQYF
TRBJ2-1 | TRBV7-9 | CASSLGSYSYNEQFF
TRBJ2-1 | TRBV7-2 | CASSPAGSNEQFF
TRBJ2-5 | TRBV28 | CASSPRGVGLETQYF
TRBJ1-1 | TRBV18 | CASSPAGPGTEAFF
TRBJ2-7 | TRBV14 | CASSQYANSYEQYF
TRBJ2-7 | TRBV7-9 | CASSLGGTSPGYEQYF
TRBJ2-7 | TRBV9 | CASSLGPLAHEQYF
TRBJ2-7 | TRBV5-6 | CASSLAPSGAYEQYF
TRBJ1-6 | TRBV4-1 | CASSQGSDSYNSPLHF
TRBJ1-6 | TRBV15 | CATSRGTSPLHF
TRBJ1-2 | TRBV5-1 | CASSFSDGTYGYTF
TRBJ2-5 | TRBV12-3/TRBV12-4 | CASSPDRGQETQYF
TRBJ1-2 | TRBV12-3/TRBV12-4 | CASSFGADSNYGYTF
TRBJ2-4 | TRBV27 | CASSSRGLAKNIQYF
TRBJ2-2 | TRBV21-1 | CASSKGTGTPGSCFF
TRBJ2-1 | TRBV20-1 | CSARDLGLAGSSEQFF
TRBJ1-1 | TRBV19 | CASGQGLTEAFF
TRBJ2-7 | TRBV6-5 | CASSYGVSGEQYF
TRBJ1-2 | TRBV12-3/TRBV12-4 | CASSSTGWGGYTF
TRBJ1-2 | TRBV20-1 | CSARPGRGYTF
TRBJ2-1 | TRBV5-5 | CASSPSGGPNNEQFF
TRBJ2-7 | TRBV6-1 | CASSEVGGVVYEQYF